What follows is one T cell receptor (beta chain) and its context. The data were obtained in a study of T cell responses to AZD1222 COVID-19 vaccine. Clones were read by immunoSEQ multiplex PCR, and TCRdb kept only the in-frame ones, dropping some. The table has 100,000 to 150,000 clones, more than 75% seen once. Germline lookup yields CDR1 MRHNA and CDR2 SNTAGT. V lost 5 bases to trimming and J lost 0 bases, with 7 bases between them. The CDR3 runs to 13 residues. This chain uses TRBV6-4 with TRBJ1-1; tentative D call: TRBD1 (5 bases). This specimen consisted of peripheral blood, obtained on day 0 of AZD1222 vaccination. The clonotype originates from an adult in good health. DNA of the CDR3: TGTGCCAGCAGTCGACAGTTGAACACTGAAGCTTTCTTT. Its translation: CASSRQLNTEAFF.